Described below is a single T cell receptor beta chain sequence and its context. J was trimmed by 6 bases and V by 0 bases; bases with no gene match: 6. Germline CDR1 and CDR2: MNHEY and SVGEGT. The CDR3 spans 15 residues. This sample is drawn from a study of blood T cell repertoires in COVID-19. The data were produced by immunoSEQ multiplex PCR, yet TCRdb's version contains in-frame clones alone and is incomplete. The sample lists some 370,000 clones, roughly four fifths occurring once. The sequence was obtained from a woman in her fifties or sixties who had recovered from COVID-19. The rearrangement joins TRBV6-2 or TRBV6-3 to TRBJ1-1, with 8 nucleotides matching TRBD1. Sequencing was performed on PBMCs or T cells enriched from blood (not recorded which). CDR3 DNA sequence: TGTGCCAGCAGTTACTCCTGGACAGGGCAGGCTGAAGCTTTCTTT. It encodes CASSYSWTGQAEAFF.